This T cell receptor (beta chain) was obtained from a study of blood T cell repertoires in COVID-19. Study background: There were acute and convalescent COVID-19 samples, and they came from the United States, Italy and Spain.

Authors' analysis steps: The authors estimated nucleated cell counts from reference gene primer amplification. TCRdb's table, derived via immunoSEQ multiplex PCR, lists solely in-frame clones and lacks some. D and trimming were read from the DNA, whereas the V and J calls and clone size are those reported in that table. This sample has 25,000 to 35,000 clones, with 65% to 70% found just once. The CDR3 length is 13 residues. Germline CDR1 and CDR2: MNHEY and SMNVEV (reference sequence). V dropped 0 bases and J dropped 1 base, with 4 bases sitting between them. Material: peripheral blood. The clonotype comes from a human donor in a cohort sampled during active COVID-19. The chain is built from TRBV27 and TRBJ2-7, with D unresolved. CDR3 amino acids: CASSLSQSYEQYF. CDR3 DNA sequence: TGTGCCAGCAGTTTATCCCAGTCCTACGAGCAGTACTTC.